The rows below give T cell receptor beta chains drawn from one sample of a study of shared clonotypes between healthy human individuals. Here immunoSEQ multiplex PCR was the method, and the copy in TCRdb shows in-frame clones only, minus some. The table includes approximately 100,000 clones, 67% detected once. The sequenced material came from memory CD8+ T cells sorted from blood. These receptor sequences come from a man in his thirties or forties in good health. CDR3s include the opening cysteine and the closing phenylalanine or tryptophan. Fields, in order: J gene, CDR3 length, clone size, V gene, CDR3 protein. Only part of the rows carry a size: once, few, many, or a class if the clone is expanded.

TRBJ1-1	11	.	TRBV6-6	CASGMLGEAFF
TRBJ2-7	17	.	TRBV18	CASSPNWGTQGSYEQYF
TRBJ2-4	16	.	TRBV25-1	CASSEAGALAKNIQYF
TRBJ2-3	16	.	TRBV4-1	CASSHRLAGNTDTQYF
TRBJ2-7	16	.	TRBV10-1	CASSESQAGGWGEQYF
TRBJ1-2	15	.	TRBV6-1	CASSDTRRQAYGYTF
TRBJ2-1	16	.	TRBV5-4	CASSYRGGGYFNEQFF
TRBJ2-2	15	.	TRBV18	CASSPLDDPGGELFF
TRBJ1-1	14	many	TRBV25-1	CASSDNRANTEAFF
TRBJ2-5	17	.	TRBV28	CASSLEGLERPQETQYF
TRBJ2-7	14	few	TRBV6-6	CASTSGTSIYEQYF
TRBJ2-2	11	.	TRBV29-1	CSGTYLGELFF
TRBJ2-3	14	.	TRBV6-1	CASTQGWGTDTQYF
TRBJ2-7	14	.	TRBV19	CASRSREGPHEQYF
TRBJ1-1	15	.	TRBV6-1	CASSEAWSHSGEAFF
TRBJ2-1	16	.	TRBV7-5	CVRSLAMTGVGNEQFF